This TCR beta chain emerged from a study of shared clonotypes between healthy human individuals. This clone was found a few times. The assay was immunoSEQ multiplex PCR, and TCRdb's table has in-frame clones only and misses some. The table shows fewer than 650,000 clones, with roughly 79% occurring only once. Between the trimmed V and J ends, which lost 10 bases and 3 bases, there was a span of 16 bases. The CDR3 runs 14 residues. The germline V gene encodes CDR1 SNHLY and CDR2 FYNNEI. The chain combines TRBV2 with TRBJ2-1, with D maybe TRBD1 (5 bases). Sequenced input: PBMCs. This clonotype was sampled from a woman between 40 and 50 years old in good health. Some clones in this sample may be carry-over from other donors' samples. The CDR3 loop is CATPWGRDYNEQFF. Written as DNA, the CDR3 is TGTGCCACCCCCTGGGGCAGGGACTACAATGAGCAGTTCTTC.